Below, 32 T cell receptor beta chains from the same sample are listed, as sequenced in a study of T-cell memory formation after mild COVID-19. TCRdb independently ran MiXCR on the 5' RACE reads; one entry per CDR3 protein. The sample carries around 530,000 distinct CDR3 sequences, about 20% recorded once. Material: PBMCs or a T cell subset sorted from them (not recorded which). The receptors were gathered from an adult woman who had mild COVID-19 (a few samples of this study predate the infection). Cell type and time point are not known.

The chain couples TRBV6-5 to TRBJ2-7, with a possible D match to TRBD2 (6 bases). The CDR3 totals 17 residues. Germline V lookup: CDR1 MNHEY, CDR2 SVGAGI. V was pared by 5 bases and J by 0 bases, with 20 bases between. As DNA, the CDR3 is TGTGCCAGCAGTCTCTCCGGTAGCGGAAGGAGCTCCTACGAGCAGTACTTC. Translation: CASSLSGSGRSSYEQYF.

CDR3 amino acids: CASSLVGRGLATIRGTDTQYF. For the CDR3, the DNA is TGCGCCAGCAGCTTGGTGGGTCGGGGACTAGCGACGATCCGCGGCACAGATACGCAGTATTTT. The V call is TRBV5-1, the J call TRBJ2-3, with TRBD2 matching over 10 bases. The germline gives CDR1 SGHRS, CDR2 YFSETQ. The CDR3 runs to 21 residues. The V segment lost 0 bases and the J segment 1 base; nucleotides outside the gene matches: 17.

The V and J genes are TRBV7-3 and TRBJ2-2; D might be TRBD1 (6 bases). There are 12 residues in the CDR3. The germline V gene encodes CDR1 SGHTA and CDR2 FQGTGA. Trimming left V 7 bases short and J 10 bases short, with 13 bases between. The CDR3 region is CASKGESKELFF. DNA for the CDR3: TGTGCCAGCAAGGGGGAGAGTAAGGAGCTGTTTTTT. Full variable domain (missing parts from reference TRBV7-3 and TRBJ2-2): GAGVSQTPSNKVTEKGKYVELRCDPISGHTALYWYRQSLGQGPEFLIYFQGTGAADDSGLPNDRFFAVRPEGSVSTLKIQRTERGDSAVYLCASKGESKELFFGEGSRLTVL.

In its sample, this clonotype was seen a few times. The chain links TRBV7-2 to TRBJ2-1; 9 bases map to TRBD2. V gave up 4 bases and J gave up 10 bases; unmatched junction bases: 2. Germline CDR1 SGHTA, CDR2 FQGNSA. The CDR3 contains 12 residues. Here the CDR3 reads CASSSLAGEQFF. CDR3 DNA sequence: TGTGCCAGCAGCTCCCTAGCGGGGGAGCAGTTCTTC.

This clonotype was seen more than once but under ten times. The gene calls are TRBV24-1 and TRBJ1-6; a weak D match, TRBD1 (5 bases). Germline values: CDR1 KGHDR, CDR2 SFDVKD. V dropped 7 bases and J dropped 6 bases, with 21 bases sitting between them. CDR3 length: 17 residues. The CDR3 here is CATRGDLDRLSNSPLHF. In DNA, the CDR3 is TGTGCCACCAGAGGGGACCTAGATCGTCTGTCTAATTCACCCCTCCACTTT.

The chain recombines TRBV7-2 with TRBJ2-1, with D unclear. Trimming removed 3 bases at V and 10 bases at J, with 7 bases between. This CDR3 has 11 amino acids. Germline assignment: CDR1 SGHTA and CDR2 FQGNSA. CDR3 in amino acids: CASSFGSEQFF. Written as DNA, the CDR3 is TGTGCCAGCAGCTTTGGTAGCGAGCAGTTCTTC.

This clonotype was detected only a few times. The chain uses TRBV14 and TRBJ1-2; 7 nucleotides align to TRBD1. J gave up 2 bases and V 4 bases, and 7 bases lay outside the gene matches. The CDR3 has 15 amino acids. Germline loops: CDR1 SGHDN, CDR2 FVKESK. In DNA, the CDR3 is TGTGCCAGCAGCCCTCCGGGACAGTGGAACTATGGCTACACCTTC. It translates to CASSPPGQWNYGYTF.

This clonotype was picked up a small number of times. This chain uses TRBV11-2 with TRBJ1-2; a weak D match, TRBD1 (6 bases). Trimming cost V 4 bases and J 2 bases, with 17 bases left between them. The germline V gene has CDR1 SGHAT and CDR2 FQNNGV. This CDR3 has 16 residues. CDR3 DNA: TGTGCCAGCAGCTCCAGGGGCTCGGCGTTAAACTATGGCTACACCTTC. Its translation: CASSSRGSALNYGYTF.

This clonotype was observed a few times. This chain uses TRBV9 with TRBJ1-2; D gene uncertain. V was pared by 1 base and J by 4 bases, with 11 bases between. Germline CDR1 is SGDLS and CDR2 is YYNGEE. This CDR3 comprises 14 residues. CDR3 sequence: CASSVRSTSYGYTF. CDR3 DNA: TGTGCCAGCAGCGTAAGAAGTACCAGCTATGGCTACACCTTC. Complete variable domain (other parts from reference TRBV9 and TRBJ1-2): DSGVTQTPKHLITATGQRVTLRCSPRSGDLSVYWYQQSLDQGLQFLIQYYNGEERAKGNILERFSAQQFPDLHSELNLSSLELGDSALYFCASSVRSTSYGYTFGSGTRLTVV.

The V and J genes are TRBV29-1 and TRBJ1-4, with D possibly matching TRBD1 (5 bases). The V and J ends lost 1 base and 4 bases respectively, with 13 bases between them. The CDR3 has 15 residues. Per germline, CDR1 SQVTM and CDR2 ANQGSEA. The CDR3 sequence is CSVEVRDPRNEKLFF. For the CDR3, the DNA is TGCAGCGTTGAAGTCCGGGACCCCCGTAATGAAAAACTGTTTTTT.

This clonotype showed up many times. One end of the junction does not line up with germline, which may come from a read error. The DNA of the CDR3 is TGTGCCAGCAGCTTATCTGGAAACACCATATATTTT. Translation gives CASSLSGNTIYF. J is TRBJ1-3 and V is TRBV5-1; D gene uncertain. CDR3 length: 12 amino acids. Germline assignment: CDR1 SGHRS and CDR2 YFSETQ.

The chain employs TRBV29-1 and TRBJ2-1; D gene unclear. Germline V CDR1 and CDR2: SQVTM, ANQGSEA. Trimming left V 4 bases short and J 1 base short, with 11 bases between. This CDR3 has 14 residues. The CDR3: CSVVGLRSYNEQFF. Here the CDR3 DNA reads TGCAGCGTTGTTGGCTTACGATCCTACAATGAGCAGTTCTTC.

The chain is built from TRBV14 and TRBJ2-7; D is unresolved. This CDR3 is built from 13 residues. Trimming removed 3 bases from V and 0 bases from J, with 6 bases in between. Germline V lookup: CDR1 SGHDN, CDR2 FVKESK. The CDR3 protein is CASSHSTSYEQYF. DNA of the CDR3: TGTGCCAGCAGCCACAGCACCTCCTACGAGCAGTACTTC.

The rearrangement joins TRBV12-3 or TRBV12-4 to TRBJ2-2, with D perhaps TRBD1 (6 bases). The CDR3 loop spans 13 amino acids. Trimming removed 6 bases at V and 6 bases at J, with 11 bases between. CDR3 amino acids: CASRRTDAGELFF. CDR3 coding DNA: TGTGCCAGCAGGAGGACAGACGCCGGGGAGCTGTTTTTT.

Comments on this clonotype: The final CDR3 position lacks the conserved phenylalanine or tryptophan, pointing to a likely read error. The chain has TRBV15 and TRBJ2-1; D tentatively reads TRBD1 or TRBD2 (5 bases each). The CDR3 consists of 16 residues. V lost 3 bases and J 4 bases, leaving 16 bases between the germline ends. CDR1 and CDR2 from the germline V gene are LNHNV and YYDKDF (reference sequence). This CDR3 is CATSSESLGVYNEQFL. Written as DNA, the CDR3 is TGTGCCACCAGCAGTGAATCGCTGGGGGTATACAATGAGCAGTTCTTA.

J is TRBJ2-1 and V is TRBV4-2; TRBD1 matches at 7 bases. CDR1 and CDR2 (germline): LGHNA, YNFKEQ. This CDR3 spans 16 amino acids. J was trimmed by 4 bases and V by 0 bases; bases with no gene match: 6. The CDR3 sequence: CASSQDEGANYNEQFF. The CDR3 nucleotides read TGTGCCAGCAGCCAAGATGAGGGGGCAAATTACAATGAGCAGTTCTTC.

V and J are TRBV6-5 and TRBJ1-2; D uncertain. Between the trimmed V and J ends, which lost 6 bases and 4 bases, there was a span of 9 bases. Looked up from germline, CDR1 is MNHEY and CDR2 is SVGAGI. The CDR3 loop spans 12 amino acids. The CDR3 bases are TGTGCCAGCAGGTTACCGCCCTATGGCTACACCTTC. Translating it yields CASRLPPYGYTF.

The chain recombines TRBV4-3 with TRBJ2-1; D is ambiguous. Between the trimmed V and J ends, which lost 8 bases and 1 base, there was a span of 15 bases. Per germline, CDR1 LGHNA and CDR2 YSLEER. This CDR3 has 15 amino acids. DNA for the CDR3: TGCGCCAGCGGCACCCGGACCGGGTCCTACAATGAGCAGTTCTTC. It translates to CASGTRTGSYNEQFF.

This clonotype showed up just a few times. This sequence joins TRBV7-8 and TRBJ2-2; 8 positions agree with TRBD2. Germline CDR1 and CDR2: SGHVS and FQNEAQ. The J segment lost 0 bases and the V segment lost 4 bases, leaving 4 bases of the junction unmatched. This CDR3 is built from 16 residues. CDR3 amino acids: CASSSRAGANTGELFF. CDR3 sequence (DNA): TGTGCCAGCAGCTCAAGAGCGGGGGCGAACACCGGGGAGCTGTTTTTT.

This clonotype has more than one count but fewer than ten. This chain links TRBV12-5 with TRBJ2-1; 8 nucleotides agree with TRBD2. This CDR3 has 15 residues. Germline CDR1 and CDR2: LGHNT and FRNRAP. V trimming: 4 bases; J trimming: 1 base; junction bases outside the gene matches: 3. The CDR3 DNA sequence: TGTGCTAGTGGTTCGGGACTAGTGTCCTACAATGAGCAGTTCTTC. This sequence encodes CASGSGLVSYNEQFF.

This chain links TRBV12-3 or TRBV12-4 with TRBJ1-2; D might be TRBD1 (5 bases). The V end was cut by 2 bases, the J end by 2 bases, with 21 bases between. The CDR3 extends over 18 amino acids. The CDR3 sequence is CASSLPYYRDPRNYGYTF. The CDR3 DNA is TGTGCCAGCAGTTTACCATATTACCGGGACCCACGCAACTATGGCTACACCTTC.

This clonotype occurred a few times. The chain has TRBV15 and TRBJ1-1, with a weak D call TRBD1 (6 bases). CDR3 length: 14 residues. CDR1 is LNHNV and CDR2 is YYDKDF in the germline V gene (reference sequence). V lost 2 bases and J 1 base, leaving 8 bases between the germline ends. The CDR3: CATSRQGPNTEAFF. The CDR3 nucleotides are TGTGCCACCAGCAGACAGGGGCCGAACACTGAAGCTTTCTTT.

This clonotype was seen a handful of times. This sequence joins TRBV4-3 and TRBJ2-1; D is undetermined. Germline CDR1 and CDR2: LGHNA and YSLEER. This CDR3 has 15 amino acids. The V gene lost 0 bases and the J gene lost 5 bases, with 11 bases spanning the gap. This chain's CDR3 is CASSQDHRPNNEQFF. The CDR3 DNA reads as TGCGCCAGCAGCCAAGATCATCGGCCGAACAATGAGCAGTTCTTC.

This clonotype has more than one count but fewer than ten. The V gene is TRBV7-6, the J gene TRBJ2-2, with TRBD1 matching over 7 bases. J was trimmed by 1 base and V by 3 bases; bases with no gene match: 5. The CDR3 is 16 amino acids. In germline, CDR1 is SGHVS, CDR2 FNYEAQ. The chain's CDR3 is CASSLTTGLNTGELFF. The CDR3 bases are TGTGCCAGCAGCTTGACGACAGGGCTGAACACCGGGGAGCTGTTTTTT. The whole variable domain, remainder taken from reference TRBV7-6 and TRBJ2-2, is GAGVSQSPRYKVTKRGQDVALRCDPISGHVSLYWYRQALGQGPEFLTYFNYEAQQDKSGLPNDRFSAERPEGSISTLTIQRTEQRDSAMYRCASSLTTGLNTGELFFGEGSRLTVL.

This clonotype occurred many times. This chain uses TRBV4-3 with TRBJ1-1; D is possibly TRBD1 (5 bases). The CDR3 spans 13 residues. V lost 0 bases and J lost 10, with 12 bases in between. Germline CDR1 LGHNA, CDR2 YSLEER. The DNA for the CDR3 is TGCGCCAGCAGCCAAGATTCGGCAGGGACAGCTTTCTTT. Amino acids: CASSQDSAGTAFF.

This clonotype was seen only a few times. Here the CDR3 DNA reads TGCGCCAGCAGCTTGGCGGCAGTCAAAGAGACCCAGTACTTC. This sequence encodes CASSLAAVKETQYF. The chain employs TRBV5-1 and TRBJ2-5; D unclear. The CDR3 length is 14 residues. The V gene lost 0 bases and the J gene lost 3 bases, with 9 bases spanning the gap. Germline V gene sequence: CDR1 SGHRS, CDR2 YFSETQ.

J is TRBJ1-2 and V is TRBV12-3 or TRBV12-4; a weak D match, TRBD1 (5 bases). The length of the CDR3 is 13 residues. Trimming removed 1 base at V and 7 bases at J, with 10 bases between. The CDR3 reads CASSLGAGLGYTF. The CDR3 bases are TGTGCCAGCAGTTTAGGGGCAGGGCTTGGCTACACCTTC.

Comments on this clonotype: An end of the junction does not agree with germline; a read error may underlie this. The gene calls are TRBV7-2 and TRBJ2-5; D possibly corresponds to TRBD2 (6 bases). CDR3 length equals 16 residues. Germline CDR1 is SGHTA and CDR2 is FQGNSA. CDR3 protein: CASSSYSGVNQETQYF. The CDR3 bases are TGTGCCAGCAGCTCGTATAGCGGAGTGAACCAGGAGACCCAGTACTTC.

This clonotype occurred a few times. V usage is TRBV12-3 or TRBV12-4 and J usage is TRBJ2-6; 12 nucleotides line up with TRBD1. This CDR3 has 18 residues. Trimming at V came to 4 bases and at J to 4 bases, leaving 8 bases not matched to a gene. Written as DNA, the CDR3 is TGTGCCAGCAGTTCCCCGGGACAGGGGGCACTAGGGGCCAACGTCCTGACTTTC. Its translation: CASSSPGQGALGANVLTF.

This clonotype has a handful of counts. The gene calls are TRBV18 and TRBJ2-3, with unresolved D. The CDR3 runs to 16 residues. Trimming took 5 bases from V and 2 from J, leaving 17 bases between them. Germline V lookup: CDR1 KGHSH, CDR2 LQKENI. CDR3 protein: CASSIMDLSVTDTQYF. CDR3 bases: TGTGCCAGCTCAATCATGGACCTGTCGGTCACAGATACGCAGTATTTT.

This clonotype was seen more than once but under ten times. The chain joins TRBV3-1 to TRBJ2-5; D is perhaps TRBD2 (6 bases). Germline assignment: CDR1 LGHDT and CDR2 YNNKEL (reference sequence). Trimming cost V 2 bases and J 5 bases, with 12 bases left between them. This CDR3 has 14 residues. CDR3 bases: TGTGCCAGCAGCCAAAGGGGCGCGGGGGAGACCCAGTACTTC. It specifies CASSQRGAGETQYF.

This chain links TRBV7-9 with TRBJ1-5; D is ambiguous. The CDR3 has 15 amino acids. The V end was cut by 3 bases, the J end by 5 bases, with 14 bases between. Per the germline V gene, CDR1 is SEHNR and CDR2 is FQNEAQ (reference sequence). CDR3 nucleotide sequence: TGTGCCAGCAGCTTTGGTGGTCTCCTGGATCAGCCCCAGCATTTT. Its protein product is CASSFGGLLDQPQHF.